This T cell receptor beta chain was sequenced during a study of T cell changes during pregnancy in multiple sclerosis. Here immunoSEQ multiplex PCR was the method, and the copy in TCRdb shows in-frame clones only, minus some. This table has approximately 34,000 clones, 90% appearing once. This clonotype was obtained from a female donor with multiple sclerosis, enrolled in a pregnancy study. The sample was CD8+ T cells from peripheral blood mononuclear cells, taken before pregnancy.

As DNA, the CDR3 is TGTGCCAGCAGCTTTAGAGGCGGATTTGAAGAGACCCAGTACTTC. Amino acid sequence: CASSFRGGFEETQYF. J is TRBJ2-5 and V is TRBV7-3; D gene ambiguous. Trimming removed 3 bases at V and 3 bases at J, with 14 bases between. CDR1 and CDR2 (germline): SGHTA, FQGTGA. This CDR3 is 15 amino acids long.